This TCR beta chain was identified during a study of CD8+CD57+ T cells in acquired aplastic anemia. The V segment lost 4 bases and the J segment 9 bases; nucleotides outside the gene matches: 7. This CDR3 region has 13 residues. The germline V gene has CDR1 DFQATT and CDR2 SNEGSKA (reference sequence). CD8+CD57+ cell expansion had been shown by flow cytometry in patients chosen for sequencing. It was genomic DNA that served as the template for profiling TCR beta VDJ and CDR3. MiXCR, run by TCRdb on the reads, gives a single entry per CDR3 protein. The repertoire includes fewer than 250,000 distinct CDR3 sequences, around 45% of them detected once, and 6.5% to 10% sits in the top ten.

This TCR was recovered from a human donor with aplastic anemia. Material for sequencing was sorted CD4+, CD8+, or CD8+CD57+ T cells (not recorded which) from PBMCs. The chain carries TRBV20-1 and TRBJ2-5; 11 positions agree with TRBD2. DNA of the CDR3: TGCAGTGCTATGGAGGTAGCGGGGGGGCCCCAGTACTTC. It codes for CSAMEVAGGPQYF.